Following are 20 T cell receptor beta chains from one sample sequenced in a study of CD8+CD57+ T cells in acquired aplastic anemia. Genomic DNA provided the template from which TCR beta VDJ and CDR3 profiles were obtained. TCRdb reanalysed the reads using MiXCR and keeps one entry per CDR3 protein. The repertoire consists of 200,000 to 250,000 distinct CDR3 sequences, with less than 75% occurring once and the leading ten covering around 58%. Sequenced patients had shown CD8+CD57+ cell expansion by flow cytometry. Sequenced sample: sorted CD4+, CD8+, or CD8+CD57+ T cells (not recorded which) from PBMCs. The receptors originated from a human donor with aplastic anemia.

This clonotype was recorded once. V usage is TRBV5-1 and J usage is TRBJ2-3; TRBD2 is a possible D gene (5 bases). The CDR3 is made up of 17 amino acids. V lost 4 bases and J 2 bases, leaving 20 bases between the germline ends. Germline lookup yields CDR1 SGHRS and CDR2 YFSETQ. The CDR3 DNA follows: TGCGCCAGCAGCGGGTCTGTCGGGATCCGGACCACAGATACGCAGTATTTT. Protein sequence: CASSGSVGIRTTDTQYF.

The chain combines TRBV6-4 with TRBJ2-3; D uncertain. Deletions cut 6 bases from V and 2 bases from J, with 9 bases between. Germline assignment: CDR1 MRHNA and CDR2 SNTAGT. The CDR3 length is 13 residues. The CDR3: CASSTSLTDTQYF. The CDR3 DNA follows: TGTGCCAGCAGCACCTCCCTCACAGATACGCAGTATTTT.

This chain connects TRBV10-3 to TRBJ2-7; TRBD1 or TRBD2 may be the D gene (6 bases each). This CDR3 comprises 15 residues. The germline gives CDR1 ENHRY, CDR2 SYGVKD. Trimming took off 0 bases at V and 10 bases at J, with 19 bases between the two ends. The CDR3 DNA follows: TGTGCCATCAGTGAGTCGGGAGGTGGTGGGGGCGGACAGTACTTC. As protein: CAISESGGGGGGQYF.

This sequence joins TRBV20-1 and TRBJ2-3, with D unclear. CDR3 length equals 11 residues. V was trimmed by 5 bases and J by 10 bases, leaving 13 bases between them. Germline V lookup: CDR1 DFQATT, CDR2 SNEGSKA (reference sequence). The CDR3 DNA reads as TGCAGTGCTCAGGACCACTGGGCGCAGTATTTT. Encoded protein: CSAQDHWAQYF.

V gene TRBV27 combines with J gene TRBJ2-7; D tentatively fits TRBD1 or TRBD2 (5 bases each). The CDR3 totals 13 residues. In germline, CDR1 is MNHEY, CDR2 SMNVEV (reference sequence). Trimming shortened V by 8 bases and J by 3 bases, and 14 bases separated the two germline ends. CDR3 DNA sequence: TGTGCCAGCGCCGGGACCGGTAACTACGAGCAGTACTTC. Translating gives CASAGTGNYEQYF.

This clonotype came up a few times. The rearrangement links TRBV5-1 to TRBJ2-1; D is unclear. Germline-derived CDR1 and CDR2 are SGHRS and YFSETQ. The V end lost 2 bases, the J end lost 3 bases, and 9 bases lay between the germline ends. This CDR3 comprises 14 residues. For the CDR3, the DNA is TGCGCCAGCAGCTTAGGAGATTTCTACAATGAGCAGTTCTTC. It codes for CASSLGDFYNEQFF. Combining the CDR3 with reference TRBV5-1 and TRBJ2-1 gives the whole variable domain KAGVTQTPRYLIKTRGQQVTLSCSPISGHRSVSWYQQTPGQGLQFLFEYFSETQRNKGNFPGRFSGRQFSNSRSEMNVSTLELGDSALYLCASSLGDFYNEQFFGPGTRLTVL.

The sample holds a few counts of this clonotype. The chain is built from TRBV7-2 and TRBJ2-1; weak D call: TRBD2 (6 bases). With 5 bases removed from V and 0 bases from J, the gap between germline ends came to 8 bases. Germline lookup yields CDR1 SGHTA and CDR2 FQGNSA. The CDR3 contains 14 residues. The DNA of the CDR3 is TGTGCCAGCAGCCGGGGGTTCTCCTACAATGAGCAGTTCTTC. Translation gives CASSRGFSYNEQFF.

As concerns this clonotype: Possible read error: a much larger clone is one base away. This CDR3 fails to terminate in the conserved phenylalanine or tryptophan, so it likely reflects a read error. This rearrangement joins TRBV2 to TRBJ2-3; D might be TRBD2 (6 bases). Per germline, CDR1 SNHLY and CDR2 FYNNEI. V was shortened by 6 bases and J by 4 bases, with 17 bases between the two germline ends. The CDR3 sequence is 15 residues long. CDR3 protein: CASSHWGELSDTQYL. The CDR3 region has the DNA TGTGCCAGCAGCCACTGGGGGGAGTTGTCAGATACGCAGTATTTG.

This clonotype was recorded many times. This rearrangement joins TRBV20-1 to TRBJ1-2; possible D gene TRBD1, 6 bases. The V gene's germline CDR1 is DFQATT and CDR2 SNEGSKA (reference sequence). The CDR3 is made up of 15 amino acids. Trimming stripped 0 bases from V and 3 bases from J, with 14 bases between. CDR3: CSARDDGTWDYGYTF. The CDR3 DNA follows: TGCAGTGCTAGAGATGACGGGACATGGGACTATGGCTACACCTTC.

This clonotype was counted a single time. The chain uses TRBV7-2 and TRBJ2-7; 10 bases are shared with TRBD2. Germline values: CDR1 SGHTA, CDR2 FQGNSA. The CDR3 is 15 residues long. V was clipped by 5 bases and J by 6 bases; unmatched bases: 10. CDR3 sequence (DNA): TGTGCCAGCAGCAAAGGGCTAGCGGGAGTGGTCGAGCAGTACTTC. Encoded protein: CASSKGLAGVVEQYF.

The J gene is TRBJ1-5, the V gene TRBV19; 8 bases are shared with TRBD1. Germline CDR1 and CDR2: LNHDA and SQIVND (reference sequence). Trimming cost V 7 bases and J 12 bases; bases outside gene matches: 11. This CDR3 has 13 amino acids. The CDR3 sequence: CASNRQGTSFQHF. DNA for the CDR3: TGTGCCAGTAACCGACAGGGGACCAGCTTCCAGCATTTT.

This clonotype was seen a few times. The chain recombines TRBV25-1 with TRBJ1-5, with a possible D match to TRBD1 (5 bases). CDR3 length equals 13 residues. From germline, CDR1 is MGHDK and CDR2 SYGVNS. Trimming shortened V by 0 bases and J by 9 bases, and 9 bases separated the two germline ends. The CDR3 spells CASSEYNGGPQHF. In DNA form, the CDR3 reads TGTGCCAGCAGTGAATATAACGGGGGGCCCCAGCATTTT.

V and J are TRBV7-2 and TRBJ2-7; D perhaps matches TRBD2 (5 bases). Germline V gene sequence: CDR1 SGHTA, CDR2 FQGNSA. The V end was cut by 5 bases, the J end by 0 bases, with 11 bases between. CDR3 length: 14 residues. The CDR3 region has the DNA TGTGCCAGCAGCCCCCGGAGCGGCTCCTACGAGCAGTACTTC. As protein: CASSPRSGSYEQYF.

V gene TRBV4-2 combines with J gene TRBJ1-1; no firm D call. Trimming shortened V by 4 bases and J by 4 bases, and 13 bases separated the two germline ends. The CDR3 has 14 amino acids. Germline V gene lookup returns CDR1 LGHNA and CDR2 YNFKEQ. The CDR3 spells CASSLSDRSTEAFF. CDR3 nucleotide sequence: TGTGCCAGCAGCCTATCGGACCGGTCCACTGAAGCTTTCTTT.

As DNA, the CDR3 is TGTGCCAGGCAATATCCTGGGACTGACGGAACAGATACGCAGTATTTT. It specifies CARQYPGTDGTDTQYF. V gene TRBV25-1 combines with J gene TRBJ2-3, with TRBD2 as a possible D gene (6 bases). CDR1 and CDR2 from the germline V gene are MGHDK and SYGVNS. The CDR3 loop spans 16 amino acids. Trimming took off 9 bases at V and 3 bases at J, with 22 bases between the two ends.

V usage is TRBV15 and J usage is TRBJ1-6; D remains ambiguous. The CDR3 runs to 19 residues. Per germline, CDR1 LNHNV and CDR2 YYDKDF (reference sequence). Trimming took 1 base from V and 5 from J, leaving 21 bases between them. CDR3 nucleotides: TGTGCCACCAGCAGAGGAGGGCCCTCACCCCCCTACGATAATTCACCCCTCCACTTT. It encodes CATSRGGPSPPYDNSPLHF.

This clonotype was seen once. CDR3 bases: TGTGCCAGCACGGTAGCGGGAGCCTACAATGAGCAGTTCTTC. Translation gives CASTVAGAYNEQFF. This chain connects TRBV25-1 to TRBJ2-1, with 9 nucleotides matching TRBD2. CDR1 MGHDK and CDR2 SYGVNS come from the germline V gene. The CDR3 consists of 14 residues. After removal of 7 bases from V and 2 bases from J, the junction contained 3 bases not matched to a gene.

The rearrangement uses TRBV7-9 and TRBJ2-3; D is ambiguous. V shed 2 bases and J shed 2 bases, with 17 bases lying between them. From germline, CDR1 is SEHNR and CDR2 FQNEAQ (reference sequence). The CDR3 contains 17 residues. CDR3 DNA: TGTGCCAGCAGCTTAATTCGGGCCAGTGACCACACAGATACGCAGTATTTT. This sequence encodes CASSLIRASDHTDTQYF.

This chain links TRBV25-1 with TRBJ1-6, with a possible D match to TRBD1 (5 bases). Trimming took 9 bases from V and 7 from J, leaving 13 bases between them. The CDR3 extends over 13 amino acids. Germline V gives CDR1 MGHDK, CDR2 SYGVNS. The CDR3 coding sequence is TGTGCCAGTAGAGACAGCCTCAATTCACCCCTCCACTTT. It encodes CASRDSLNSPLHF.

This chain uses TRBV7-6 with TRBJ1-6; 10 bases are shared with TRBD1. CDR1 and CDR2 from the germline V gene are SGHVS and FNYEAQ. The CDR3 sequence is 16 residues long. Trimming cost V 2 bases and J 10 bases; bases outside gene matches: 8. The CDR3 DNA follows: TGTGCCAGCAGCTTAAGGGACAGGGGCTCGGGATCACCCCTCCACTTT. This gives the protein CASSLRDRGSGSPLHF. The full variable domain, rest sourced from reference TRBV7-6 and TRBJ1-6, is GAGVSQSPRYKVTKRGQDVALRCDPISGHVSLYWYRQALGQGPEFLTYFNYEAQQDKSGLPNDRFSAERPEGSISTLTIQRTEQRDSAMYRCASSLRDRGSGSPLHFGNGTRLTVT.